Each of the 28 T cell receptor beta chains below was sequenced from the same sample in a study of human T cells and chemical hapten exposure. Regarding time point: patch test 1, 2 weeks after DPC sensitization. Treatment given: therapeutic diphenylcyclopropenone sensitization with weekly scalp DPC. In TCRdb, the RACE reads were re-called with MiXCR into one record per CDR3 protein. The data hold about 99,000 distinct CDR3 sequences, with 9.5% to 15% observed a single time. Source: whole blood, taken in connection with sensitization to the hapten diphenylcyclopropenone (DPC). The receptors here all came from a woman aged 40-49 years with alopecia areata. Some clones in this sample may be carry-over from other donors' samples.

This clonotype was detected only a few times. J is TRBJ1-1 and V is TRBV30; D remains unclear. CDR1 and CDR2 (germline): GTSNPN, SVGIG (reference sequence). This CDR3 has 11 residues. V was pared by 0 bases and J by 6 bases, with 5 bases between. The CDR3 nucleotides are TGTGCCTGGAGTGTGAGAGCTGAAGCTTTCTTT. This codes for CAWSVRAEAFF.

This clonotype has just a few counts. The chain carries TRBV30 and TRBJ1-5; weak D call: TRBD1 (6 bases). Trimming took off 3 bases at V and 5 bases at J, with 14 bases between the two ends. Germline CDR1 reads GTSNPN; CDR2 reads SVGIG (reference sequence). This CDR3 has 14 residues. The CDR3 reads CAWSAGDPYQPQHF. The CDR3 nucleotides read TGTGCCTGGAGCGCAGGGGACCCCTATCAGCCCCAGCATTTT.

This chain connects TRBV20-1 to TRBJ2-3, with 9 positions matching TRBD2. V dropped 6 bases and J dropped 1; count of bases not matched to a gene: 8. This CDR3 contains 15 residues. CDR1 DFQATT and CDR2 SNEGSKA come from the germline V gene (reference sequence). DNA for the CDR3: TGCAGTGCCCAGAAGCGGGAGGAGCGCACAGATACGCAGTATTTT. Residues: CSAQKREERTDTQYF.

This clonotype was counted ten times or more. V and J are TRBV27 and TRBJ2-7; TRBD2 agrees at 11 bases. J gave up 4 bases and V 5 bases, and 7 bases lay outside the gene matches. This CDR3 spans 15 amino acids. Germline lookup yields CDR1 MNHEY and CDR2 SMNVEV (reference sequence). The chain's CDR3 is CASSQPGLAEYEQYF. For the CDR3, the DNA is TGTGCCAGCAGTCAACCGGGACTAGCGGAATACGAGCAGTACTTC.

The V and J genes are TRBV27 and TRBJ1-6; TRBD1 agrees at 11 bases. The ends lost 6 bases at V and 9 bases at J; junction bases unmatched: 4. The CDR3 spans 14 residues. Looked up from germline, CDR1 is MNHEY and CDR2 is SMNVEV (reference sequence). The DNA for the CDR3 is TGTGCCAGCAGGACCGGGACAGGGGGTTCACCCCTCCACTTT. Translation: CASRTGTGGSPLHF.

This clonotype showed up just a few times. This chain uses TRBV28 with TRBJ1-1; TRBD1 might be the D (5 bases). Germline V gives CDR1 MDHEN, CDR2 SYDVKM. The germline V and J ends were trimmed by 3 bases and 8 bases, with 16 bases remaining between them. This CDR3 region has 14 residues. The CDR3 DNA sequence: TGTGCCAGCAGTTTGGCCCTGGGGCGGGGCGAAGCTTTCTTT. Amino acids: CASSLALGRGEAFF.

There are many counts of this clonotype. The V call is TRBV11-3, the J call TRBJ2-7; D assignment may be TRBD1 or TRBD2 (6 bases each). There are 14 residues in the CDR3. The germline V gene has CDR1 SGHNT and CDR2 YENEEA. Trimming stripped 5 bases from V and 6 bases from J, with 17 bases between. In DNA, the CDR3 is TGTGCCAGCAGCGCGCGGGGACAACCCGGCGAGCAGTACTTC. Translating it yields CASSARGQPGEQYF.

This clonotype showed up just a few times. This chain connects TRBV4-1 to TRBJ2-1, with 8 bases identical to TRBD1. Trimming at V came to 4 bases and at J to 6 bases, leaving 11 bases not matched to a gene. CDR1 and CDR2 from the germline V gene are MGHRA and YSYEKL. This CDR3 spans 16 amino acids. CDR3 sequence (DNA): TGCGCCAGCAGCCCGCCACCGGGACAGGTAGCCAATGAGCAGTTCTTC. Translated, it gives CASSPPPGQVANEQFF.

This clonotype has ten or more counts. The chain employs TRBV2 and TRBJ2-3, with 7 positions matching TRBD2. V shed 7 bases and J 4 bases; nucleotides not matched to a gene: 8. This CDR3 region has 14 residues. CDR1 SNHLY and CDR2 FYNNEI come from the germline V gene. The CDR3 bases are TGTGCCAGCACCCGGCGAACTAGCGCAGATACGCAGTATTTT. It translates to CASTRRTSADTQYF.

In its sample, this clonotype was seen a few times. The chain couples TRBV7-2 to TRBJ1-5; D remains ambiguous. Germline values: CDR1 SGHTA, CDR2 FQGNSA. V lost 4 bases to trimming and J lost 12 bases, with 13 bases between them. This CDR3 spans 12 amino acids. The CDR3 bases are TGTGCCAGCAGCTCACCTAATACCGGCCAGCATTTT. Amino acids: CASSSPNTGQHF.

This clonotype was seen a few times. The chain has TRBV7-2 and TRBJ2-1; 8 bases map to TRBD2. The germline CDR1 and CDR2 sequences are SGHTA and FQGNSA. The length of the CDR3 is 16 residues. J gave up 8 bases and V 4 bases, and 13 bases lay outside the gene matches. The CDR3 is CASSSAVAGGIYEQFF. The DNA for the CDR3 is TGTGCCAGCAGCTCTGCTGTGGCGGGAGGTATCTATGAGCAGTTCTTC. Combining the CDR3 with reference TRBV7-2 and TRBJ2-1 gives the whole variable domain GAGVSQSPSNKVTEKGKDVELRCDPISGHTALYWYRQSLGQGLEFLIYFQGNSAPDKSGLPSDRFSAERTGGSVSTLTIQRTQQEDSAVYLCASSSAVAGGIYEQFFGPGTRLTVL.

The chain uses TRBV5-1 and TRBJ2-3; 8 positions match TRBD1. The V segment lost 7 bases and the J segment 2 bases; nucleotides outside the gene matches: 6. The CDR3 loop spans 14 amino acids. Per the germline V gene, CDR1 is SGHRS and CDR2 is YFSETQ. The chain's CDR3 is CASGQTGVTDTQYF. Written as DNA, the CDR3 is TGCGCCAGCGGCCAGACAGGGGTCACAGATACGCAGTATTTT.

This clonotype was picked up a small number of times. This chain connects TRBV20-1 to TRBJ2-7, with TRBD2 matching over 10 bases. Germline V gene data show CDR1 as DFQATT and CDR2 as SNEGSKA (reference sequence). This CDR3 has 14 residues. The ends lost 7 bases at V and 7 bases at J; junction bases unmatched: 13. This CDR3 is CSGTTSGLSREQYF. The CDR3 DNA follows: TGCAGTGGAACGACTAGCGGGCTTTCACGAGAGCAGTACTTC.

This clonotype showed up many times. V gene TRBV6-6 combines with J gene TRBJ1-5; tentative D call: TRBD1 (5 bases). The CDR3 consists of 15 residues. Germline CDR1 MNHNY, CDR2 SVGAGI (reference sequence). V was trimmed by 4 bases and J by 3 bases, leaving 13 bases between them. CDR3 amino acids: CASSSPDRYNQPQHF. In nucleotides, the CDR3 is TGTGCCAGCAGTTCCCCCGACAGATACAATCAGCCCCAGCATTTT.

This clonotype has only a few counts. The chain combines TRBV7-3 with TRBJ2-3, with 14 positions matching TRBD2. Germline loops: CDR1 SGHTA, CDR2 FQGTGA. V shed 5 bases, J shed 4 bases, and the junction held 5 bases outside the gene matches. CDR3 length: 16 residues. In DNA, the CDR3 is TGTGCCAGCAGCCCGGGACTAGCGGGAGCTGCAGATACGCAGTATTTT. Translating it yields CASSPGLAGAADTQYF.

This clonotype occurred many times. This sequence joins TRBV7-2 and TRBJ2-3, with D possibly matching TRBD2 (5 bases). CDR3 size: 13 residues. Germline assignment: CDR1 SGHTA and CDR2 FQGNSA. The V gene lost 3 bases and the J gene lost 5 bases, with 9 bases spanning the gap. The DNA of the CDR3 is TGTGCCAGCAGCTTCGAGAGGGAAGATACGCAGTATTTT. Its translation is CASSFEREDTQYF.

This clonotype occurred many times. The chain has TRBV6-2 or TRBV6-3 and TRBJ2-7; D is unclear. Trimming pared 8 bases from V and 1 base from J, leaving 12 bases between. Germline lookup yields CDR1 MNHEY and CDR2 SVGEGT. The CDR3 is 13 amino acids. CDR3 amino acids: CASEDPDSYEQYF. The CDR3 DNA sequence: TGTGCCAGCGAAGACCCCGATTCCTACGAGCAGTACTTC.

This clonotype was counted ten times or more. V gene TRBV11-3 combines with J gene TRBJ2-7; D is unclear. Per the germline V gene, CDR1 is SGHNT and CDR2 is YENEEA. V lost 5 bases and J lost 5, with 22 bases in between. The CDR3 is 16 residues long. This CDR3 reads CASSNPRLRSAHEQYF. In DNA form, the CDR3 reads TGTGCCAGCAGCAACCCGCGGCTAAGATCAGCCCACGAGCAGTACTTC. The full variable domain, completed using reference TRBV11-3 and TRBJ2-7, is EAGVVQSPRYKIIEKKQPVAFWCNPISGHNTLYWYLQNLGQGPELLIRYENEEAVDDSQLPKDRFSAERLKGVDSTLKIQPAELGDSAVYLCASSNPRLRSAHEQYFGPGTRLTVT.

This clonotype was observed many times. The rearrangement links TRBV2 to TRBJ2-1; TRBD2 agrees at 11 bases. The CDR3 loop spans 15 amino acids. The junction had 8 bases not matched to a gene; V was cut back by 8 bases and J by 5 bases. The germline CDR1 and CDR2 sequences are SNHLY and FYNNEI. In nucleotides, the CDR3 is TGTGCCAGCCTCAAGGGGACTAGCGGAAACAATGAGCAGTTCTTC. Its protein is CASLKGTSGNNEQFF.

This clonotype was seen ten or more times. V and J are TRBV7-2 and TRBJ2-1, with D possibly TRBD1 on 6 matching bases. This CDR3 is 14 amino acids long. Trimming removed 5 bases from V and 8 bases from J, with 16 bases in between. Per germline, CDR1 SGHTA and CDR2 FQGNSA. The CDR3 DNA reads TGTGCCAGCAGCCCTAGGGGGTTTCGAGATGAGCAGTTCTTC. Protein product: CASSPRGFRDEQFF.

Many counts were recorded for this clonotype. The V gene is TRBV6-6, the J gene TRBJ2-3; the D is unclear. The CDR3 covers 12 residues. V gave up 6 bases and J gave up 3 bases, with 7 bases separating them. Germline assignment: CDR1 MNHNY and CDR2 SVGAGI (reference sequence). CDR3 DNA sequence: TGTGCCAGCAGGCCTGGGACAGATACGCAGTATTTT. This sequence encodes CASRPGTDTQYF.

Ten or more counts support this clonotype. This chain joins TRBV5-1 and TRBJ2-2; 8 bases align to TRBD1. Germline CDR1 and CDR2: SGHRS and YFSETQ. The J segment lost 5 bases and the V segment lost 5 bases, leaving 8 bases of the junction unmatched. This CDR3 comprises 15 residues. CDR3: CASSFDRGGTGELFF. The CDR3 nucleotides read TGCGCCAGCAGTTTCGACAGGGGAGGTACCGGGGAGCTGTTTTTT.

This rearrangement joins TRBV5-6 to TRBJ2-5; D call uncertain. The CDR3 runs to 14 residues. The V end lost 1 base, the J end lost 7 bases, and 14 bases lay between the germline ends. Germline V gene lookup returns CDR1 SGHDT and CDR2 YYEEEE. The CDR3 DNA follows: TGTGCCAGCAGCTTGAGGGCGGAACCGGGGACCCAGTACTTC. Amino acids: CASSLRAEPGTQYF.

This clonotype showed up many times. This rearrangement joins TRBV10-3 to TRBJ2-5; D ambiguous. This CDR3 is 14 amino acids long. The V and J ends lost 2 bases and 2 bases respectively, with 9 bases between them. Germline-derived CDR1 and CDR2 are ENHRY and SYGVKD. This chain's CDR3 is CAISEERSQETQYF. As DNA, the CDR3 is TGTGCCATCAGTGAGGAGAGGAGTCAAGAGACCCAGTACTTC.

This clonotype was recorded many times. The J gene is TRBJ2-3, the V gene TRBV10-3, with 12 nucleotides matching TRBD1. Trimming took 6 bases from V and 6 from J; bases not matched to a gene: 4. This CDR3 comprises 14 residues. CDR1 ENHRY and CDR2 SYGVKD come from the germline V gene. The CDR3: CAIRGQGAQDTQYF. The CDR3 DNA reads as TGTGCCATCAGGGGACAGGGGGCGCAGGATACGCAGTATTTT.

The sample holds a few counts of this clonotype. The J gene is TRBJ2-5, the V gene TRBV11-2; D is perhaps TRBD1 (7 bases). CDR3 length: 13 residues. Germline V gene data show CDR1 as SGHAT and CDR2 as FQNNGV. V was pared by 3 bases and J by 4 bases, with 9 bases between. CDR3 bases: TGTGCCAGCAGCTTTCAGGGGGGAGAGACCCAGTACTTC. It specifies CASSFQGGETQYF.

This clonotype was seen many times. The chain employs TRBV7-2 and TRBJ2-6; unclear D gene. This CDR3 contains 16 residues. V was trimmed by 1 base and J by 0 bases, leaving 7 bases between them. Germline CDR1 and CDR2: SGHTA and FQGNSA. Written as DNA, the CDR3 is TGTGCCAGCAGCTTAGGAGTCTACTCTGGGGCCAACGTCCTGACTTTC. As protein: CASSLGVYSGANVLTF.

This clonotype was observed a handful of times. J is TRBJ2-4 and V is TRBV10-3, with a weak D call TRBD2 (5 bases). Germline CDR1 and CDR2: ENHRY and SYGVKD. The CDR3 is 10 amino acids. Deletions cut 10 bases from V and 8 bases from J, with 9 bases between. CDR3 sequence: CATGEYIQYF. The CDR3 DNA reads TGTGCCACCGGGGAATACATTCAGTACTTC.